This T cell receptor (beta chain) was captured in a study of blood T cells in healthy people across ages. Whole-study findings and limits: Versus aged donors, long-lived donors had higher diversity and more naive CD4+ cells.

Regarding this clonotype: What it recognizes is unknown.

Per sample, at least 5.5 micrograms of total RNA were extracted. Primed by a sample-barcoded 5' primer and a J-beta primer mix, a second PCR proceeded for roughly 6 to 12 cycles. MiXCR, applied by TCRdb to the 5' RACE reads, yields one record per CDR3 protein. The table has approximately 770,000 distinct CDR3 sequences, 55% to 70% seen once. The CDR3 runs 12 residues. Between the trimmed V and J ends, which lost 7 bases and 5 bases, there was a span of 11 bases. Germline V gene sequence: CDR1 SGHTA, CDR2 FQGNSA. This TCR was recovered from a man in his thirties or forties in good health. Sequenced: blood. The J gene is TRBJ2-5, the V gene TRBV7-2; D unclear. The CDR3: CASNPVGETQYF. The CDR3 nucleotides read TGTGCCAGCAACCCCGTCGGGGAGACCCAGTACTTC.